This TCR beta chain was found in a study of molecular identifiers for immune sequencing clone quantification. Overall study findings and caveats: In cases of identical TCR molecules sharing a barcode, highly expanded clone sizes could be underestimated.

Each CDR3 protein gets one entry after TCRdb re-called the PCR reads with MiXCR. The sample includes approximately 550,000 distinct CDR3 sequences, about a fifth of them seen just once. There are 15 residues in the CDR3. V gave up 4 bases and J gave up 0 bases, with 11 bases separating them. CDR1 and CDR2 (germline): SGHDT, YYEEEE. This clonotype was seen many times. Its specificity is not known. Libraries used roughly 20,000 to 1,100,000 sorted naive CD8 T cells and 10%, 30% or 50% RNA input. Sorted naive CD8 T cells were those defined as CD8+CD4-CCR7+CD45RA+. Sequencing input: naive CD8+ T cells from blood, with Jurkat cell RNA spiked in. Documented subset: FACS-sorted CD8+CD4-CCR7+CD45RA+ naive T cells. This sequence was found in a human donor in good health. Some libraries in this study had Jurkat cell RNA spiked in. The rearrangement joins TRBV5-6 to TRBJ2-1, with a possible D match to TRBD1 (6 bases). The CDR3 is CASSSTGSSYNEQFF. In DNA, the CDR3 is TGTGCCAGCAGCAGTACAGGGTCCTCCTACAATGAGCAGTTCTTC. Variable domain in full (rest from reference TRBV5-6 and TRBJ2-1): DAGVTQSPTHLIKTRGQQVTLRCSPKSGHDTVSWYQQALGQGPQFIFQYYEEEERQRGNFPDRFSGHQFPNYSSELNVNALLLGDSALYLCASSSTGSSYNEQFFGPGTRLTVL.